Included here is one TCR beta chain sequence, with context. There is no known antigen for this receptor. No much larger clone is present one base from it, and per-base qualities are unavailable. The cohort consisted of 666 healthy bone marrow donors. All cohort members were sampled while nominally healthy, although unrecorded immune exposures were likely present. The donor was CMV seropositive and was included in the group of 290 or so seropositive cohort members. Every donor gave a peripheral blood sample, and the peripheral blood mononuclear cells from that sample were used for TCR beta sequencing. Genomic DNA extraction from the blood cell samples was performed with the Qiagen DNeasy Blood Extraction Kit. The data derive from a study of cytomegalovirus exposure and HLA in healthy donors (dated 2017 in TCRdb). With regard to the full study: An earlier analysis of approximately 550 of the donors reported approximately 290 Gb of sequence data and roughly 110 million unique TCR beta sequences from roughly 180 million T cells. Roughly 310 gigabases of sequencing data and tens of millions of unique TCR sequences were included in an early release covering under 650 HLA-typed donors. Among the approximately 430 genotyped donors, roughly 80% belonged to the genetic ancestry cluster associated with self-reported Caucasian donors. The study aimed to test whether signatures of past pathogen exposure could be identified by cataloging public T cell receptors. The study profiled the T cell repertoires of some 610 subjects by immunosequencing and related them to cytomegalovirus serostatus. Along with the approximately 600-subject first cohort, a separate validation cohort of 120 different subjects was used. High-throughput TCR immunosequencing, statistical association of individual TCRs with disease status, and machine learning were combined to predict cytomegalovirus infection status. A later analysis re-examined previously published TCR beta repertoires from 500 to 700 donors and added high-resolution HLA genotyping to investigate patterns of TCR occurrence. Rather than drawing on any new phenotypic data, the later analysis identified candidate immune exposures from TCR beta sequences and the way those sequences occurred across donors. An earlier analysis of 500 to 650 of the donors applied high-throughput TCR beta sequencing to assess whether each TCR beta V gene segment acted as functional or pseudogenic. Donor age, sex, ethnicity and CMV serostatus were collected together with the repertoire data. In a later genetic analysis, genome-wide SNP genotypes for about 65% of the roughly 700 donors were used, and that subset was treated as a discovery cohort. Every discovery cohort repertoire had been produced on one sequencing platform. HLA typing covered class I and class II loci at four-digit resolution. Typing coverage differed by locus: A, B, C, DRB1 and DQB1 were typed in about 620-640 donors, DQA1 in about 550, DPA1 in approximately 600, and DPB1 in roughly 470. Four or five DR-DQ haplotypes were treated as single units for association and clustering because of strong linkage in the cohort. Among about 410 genotyped donors of the cohort, an average of roughly 230,000 unique TCR beta nucleotide sequences was sequenced per donor, of which approximately 19% were non-productive. Here is what the overall study found, with its caveats: Most TCR sequences were seen in very few donors, while some public TCRs were found in many individuals. According to a later analysis, TCR association rates differed among HLA loci, with DRB1 alleles showing the most associated TCRs and HLA-C alleles showing the fewest. According to a later genetic analysis, donors in an Asian-associated ancestry cluster had fewer N-insertions in productive TCRs than the approximately 710-donor mean. Correlated functional status among segregating V segments might be attributable to linkage disequilibrium, but an unknown experimental factor could not be ruled out. In this cohort, only TCR beta chains were sequenced, and detectable features were limited by the absence of alpha or paired-chain data. A later analysis reported that several top co-occurrence clusters appeared linked to parvovirus B19, influenza, CMV and Epstein-Barr virus. In an earlier analysis of some 500 of the donors, most TCR beta V segments appeared in productive rearrangements about 87% or about 30% of the time, broadly matching IMGT annotations. HLA typing was unavailable for some donors at each locus, so association tests used only the typed subset. A total of 150 to 200 TCR beta chains were listed by the study as associated with cytomegalovirus. When HLA alleles, especially DR and DQ, strongly co-occurred, TCR associations were difficult to assign to individual alleles. An association between a missense DCLRE1C variant and V-gene and J-gene trimming of TCR beta chains was found in a later genetic analysis and replicated in an independent cohort. Because counts were too low, around 17 rarely observed V segments, including chromosome 9 orphons, were left out of the earlier analysis of a few hundred of the donors. The classifier was reported to diagnose cytomegalovirus status with high specificity and sensitivity in both the original cohort and the validation cohort. CMV serostatus was the only immune exposure information available for the cohort. A group of highly shared sequence variants was considered likely to be a technical artifact of the sequencing pipeline. The authors suggested that the approach could potentially be generalized to other disease states and immunological phenotypes. In a later analysis, most CMV-associated TCR beta chains were found to appear HLA-restricted, with HLA associations seemingly driven largely by CMV exposure. Some IMGT-functional V segments, including TRBV6-2 and TRBV6-3, could not be told apart with the 87-base-pair reads, so those segments were excluded. In a later analysis, HLA-associated TCR beta chains were found to be more clonally expanded and to have lower generation probabilities than equally common non-associated chains. Sequencing depth was assumed to be roughly uniform across donors in the presence/absence analyses, though that assumption may not hold. A further reported finding was that TCR beta sequences accurately predicted the HLA-A and HLA-B alleles for most subjects in the first cohort. A few of the identified cytomegalovirus-associated TCR beta chains were confirmed in vitro to be specific for cytomegalovirus antigens. In a later analysis, over 15,000 TCR beta sequences were associated with specific HLA alleles at a false discovery rate of 0.05.

Inclusive of the bounding cysteine and phenylalanine, the CDR3 is 15 residues long. CDR3 DNA is the only sequence kept; it has 45 bases, read in frame from the first base. V has 7 bases trimmed and J has 2 bases trimmed; junction bases matching no gene number 6. The germline V gene provides CDR1 MDHEN and CDR2 SYDVKM. To prepare the library, the immunoSEQ multiplex PCR assay was applied. The multiplex PCR relied on a mix of 60 forward primers for TCR Vbeta segments and 13 reverse primers for TCR Jbeta segments. The CDR3 region of rearranged TCR beta genes was amplified from genomic DNA by a multiplex PCR assay. Amplified TCR beta libraries were sequenced as 87-base-pair reads on the Illumina HiSeq System. Concerning the study's data processing: A later analysis counted about 76 million unique TCR beta chains across the 670 or so repertoires, and 9 million to 14 million of these chains were shared by at least two donors. A nearest-neighbor algorithm error-corrected the raw reads and collapsed the reads into unique sequences, merging closely related sequences to remove PCR and sequencing errors. CDR3 sequences were aligned to IMGT reference sequences to assign V, D and J gene segments. For a sequence to be retained, a match of at least six nucleotides was required to both a V gene segment and a J gene segment. A rearrangement was called productive if the CDR3 had no stop codons and remained in frame with V and J, and every other rearrangement was called non-productive. Following IMGT convention, CDR3 was defined as the stretch from the second conserved V-encoded cysteine to the conserved J-encoded phenylalanine. In an earlier analysis of around 570 of the donors, sequences lacking an unambiguous match to a single V gene segment were excluded. In an earlier analysis of 587 of the donors, a V segment was called functional when productive rearrangements were above 56.7%, and segregating when the standard deviation between donors exceeded 5%. A statistical classification framework was built for diagnosing cytomegalovirus status from the catalog of TCR beta chain sequences. In a later analysis, TCR nucleotide sequences were compared against IMGT/GENE-DB human TR gene sequences so that V and J genes could be assigned. In a later analysis, CDR3 sequences and most-parsimonious VDJ recombination scenarios were assigned using the TCRdist pipeline. In a later analysis, each TCR beta chain was defined by its CDR3 amino acid sequence together with its V-gene family, and reads lacking a unique V-gene family were excluded. In a later analysis, a few hundred highly shared, low-generation-probability nucleotide sequences were removed to address suspected cross-contamination and a sequencing artifact. In a later analysis, a clonal expansion index for each public chain was calculated from normalized within-repertoire ranks of inferred template counts. A later analysis computed generation probabilities with a VDJ recombination model fitted to out-of-frame rearrangements, and checked the results against IGoR. In a later analysis, TCR-TCR, TCR-HLA and TCR-CMV co-occurrence was scored with hypergeometric tests, and a repertoire-size bias correction was applied to TCR pairs. A later analysis estimated false discovery rates by permuting HLA or CMV assignments 20 times. In a later analysis, co-occurring TCRs were grouped with DBSCAN, and TCRdist sequence similarity was added when clustering was performed within HLA-allele-positive subsets. Co-occurrence clustering excluded repertoires with fewer than 30,000 or more than 120,000 public chains, plus five with anomalous nucleotide sharing. This is the immuneACCESS table as TCRdb keeps it, with only in-frame sequences that have V and J called. A part of the clones is gone; compared with another copy, unresolved V genes explain less than half, and the rest is unexplained. The V and J calls and clone size are taken from that table; D and trimming were inferred from the DNA. Here the sample has about 150,000 clones; approximately 80% occur a single time. The ten most abundant clones make up about 5% of the sample.

This clonotype was obtained from a young man in good health and CMV-seropositive. The sequence links TRBV28 to TRBJ2-1, with TRBD1 matching 9 junction bases. The sample comprised PBMCs. The DNA reads TGTGCCAGCAACAGACAGGGGGAACCCTACAATGAGCAGTTCTTC. Its amino acids are CASNRQGEPYNEQFF.